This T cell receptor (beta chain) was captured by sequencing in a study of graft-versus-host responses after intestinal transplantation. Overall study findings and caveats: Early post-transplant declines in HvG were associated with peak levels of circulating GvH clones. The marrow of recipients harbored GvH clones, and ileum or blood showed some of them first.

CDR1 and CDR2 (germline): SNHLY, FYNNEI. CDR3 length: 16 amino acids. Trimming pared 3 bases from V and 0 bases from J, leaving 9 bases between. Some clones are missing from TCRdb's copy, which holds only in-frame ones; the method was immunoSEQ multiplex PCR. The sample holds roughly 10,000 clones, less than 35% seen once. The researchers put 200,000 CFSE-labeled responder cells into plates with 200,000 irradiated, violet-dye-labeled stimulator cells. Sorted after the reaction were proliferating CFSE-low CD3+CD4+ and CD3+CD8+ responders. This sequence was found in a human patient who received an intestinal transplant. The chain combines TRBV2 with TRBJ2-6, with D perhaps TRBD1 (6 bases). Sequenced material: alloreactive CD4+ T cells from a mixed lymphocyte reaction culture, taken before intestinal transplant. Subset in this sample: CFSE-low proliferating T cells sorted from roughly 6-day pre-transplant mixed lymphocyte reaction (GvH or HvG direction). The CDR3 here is CASSEGHLSGANVLTF. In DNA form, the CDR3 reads TGTGCCAGCAGTGAGGGACACCTCTCTGGGGCCAACGTCCTGACTTTC.